The 27 T cell receptor beta chains in this list originate from one sample, sequenced in a study of blood T cell repertoires in COVID-19 (dated by TCRdb to 2019 to 2021). The library was produced with the immunoSEQ multiplex PCR assay. Drawn from immuneACCESS, this table holds only the in-frame rearrangements with V and J called that TCRdb kept. Clones are partly lost; checked studies trace under half to an unresolved V gene and leave the rest unexplained. The sample table contains just over 650,000 clones; only one count was recorded for around 90% of them. The ten largest clonotypes hold roughly 0.25% of the sample. Input material: peripheral blood. The receptors here all came from a woman aged 18-29 years with acute or convalescent COVID-19.

The chain is built from TRBV5-1 and TRBJ2-1; D is unresolved. The V end was cut by 5 bases, the J end by 5 bases, with 8 bases between. This CDR3 region has 12 residues. Germline V CDR1 and CDR2: SGHRS, YFSETQ. As DNA, the CDR3 is TGCGCCAGCAGGGCTGGCAACAATGAGCAGTTCTTC. This translates into CASRAGNNEQFF.

This clone occurred a few times. The V gene is TRBV30, the J gene TRBJ1-6; a possible D gene is TRBD1 (6 bases). Trimming removed 2 bases at V and 7 bases at J, with 9 bases between. The CDR3 is 13 amino acids. Germline V gives CDR1 GTSNPN, CDR2 SVGIG (reference sequence). CDR3 sequence reads: CAWSRTENSPLHF. The CDR3 coding sequence is TGTGCCTGGAGTAGGACAGAAAATTCACCCCTCCACTTT.

This clone appeared a few times. The genes are TRBV24-1 and TRBJ2-1; tentative D call: TRBD2 (5 bases). Deletions cut 9 bases from V and 9 bases from J, with 14 bases between. The CDR3 sequence is 12 residues long. CDR1 and CDR2 (germline): KGHDR, SFDVKD. This CDR3 reads CATRRSAGEQFF. Here the CDR3 DNA reads TGTGCCACCCGTCGGTCGGCGGGTGAGCAGTTCTTC.

This clone occurred a few times. The chain links TRBV10-3 to TRBJ1-2; unclear D gene. The CDR3 consists of 15 residues. Per the germline V gene, CDR1 is ENHRY and CDR2 is SYGVKD. Trimming took 2 bases from V and 7 from J, leaving 17 bases between them. This CDR3 reads CAISERRQNSAGYTF. CDR3 in DNA: TGTGCCATCAGTGAGAGGCGGCAGAACTCGGCTGGCTACACCTTC.

Of note for this clone: Other DNA sequences of this sample code for an identical CDR3. The chain has TRBV3-1 (or the pseudogene TRBV3-2) and TRBJ2-2; TRBD2 might be the D (5 bases). This CDR3 contains 13 residues. Germline CDR1 is LGHDT and CDR2 is YNNKEL (reference sequence). V gave up 6 bases and J gave up 4 bases, with 9 bases separating them. The CDR3 region is CASRRGSTGELFF. CDR3 in DNA: TGTGCCAGCAGGAGAGGGAGCACCGGGGAGCTGTTTTTT.

The gene calls are TRBV11-2 and TRBJ2-5, with 7 positions matching TRBD2. V lost 1 base to trimming and J lost 5 bases; unmatched junction nucleotides: 4. Germline CDR1 and CDR2: SGHAT and FQNNGV. This CDR3 is 14 amino acids long. CDR3 DNA: TGTGCCAGCAGCTTAGGGGCTAGCGGTGAGACCCAGTACTTC. It is translated as CASSLGASGETQYF.

The genes are TRBV10-2 and TRBJ1-4; 9 bases fit TRBD1. CDR3 length equals 14 residues. The J segment lost 10 bases and the V segment lost 3 bases, leaving 6 bases of the junction unmatched. The germline gives CDR1 WSHSY, CDR2 SAAADI. The CDR3 region is CASSDGTGLGKLFF. CDR3 nucleotide sequence: TGCGCCAGCAGTGACGGGACAGGGCTCGGAAAACTGTTTTTT.

The V and J genes are TRBV6-5 and TRBJ1-1, with D unclear. Trimming pared 5 bases from V and 4 bases from J, leaving 11 bases between. The CDR3 covers 13 residues. Germline V gives CDR1 MNHEY, CDR2 SVGAGI. Here the CDR3 reads CASSTSRGTEAFF. DNA for the CDR3: TGTGCCAGCAGTACCTCCCGCGGCACTGAAGCTTTCTTT.

The chain joins TRBV28 to TRBJ2-1, with a tentative D call TRBD1 (5 bases). Germline V gene data show CDR1 as MDHEN and CDR2 as SYDVKM. This CDR3 region has 12 residues. The V gene lost 3 bases and the J gene lost 12 bases, with 12 bases spanning the gap. CDR3 protein: CASSLKGYGQFF. In DNA form, the CDR3 reads TGTGCCAGCAGTTTGAAGGGGTATGGGCAGTTCTTC.

This chain links TRBV28 with TRBJ1-5; no clear D. The CDR3 is made up of 16 amino acids. Germline values: CDR1 MDHEN, CDR2 SYDVKM. The V end was cut by 6 bases, the J end by 0 bases, with 15 bases between. CDR3 sequence: CASSPPGVYSNQPQHF. DNA of the CDR3: TGTGCCAGCAGCCCCCCCGGAGTTTATAGCAATCAGCCCCAGCATTTT.

This clone was seen a single time. The chain links TRBV5-1 to TRBJ1-2, with 7 bases fitting TRBD1. The V and J ends lost 0 bases and 2 bases, in that order; junction bases with no gene match: 7. CDR3 size: 16 residues. Per germline, CDR1 SGHRS and CDR2 YFSETQ. In DNA, the CDR3 is TGCGCCAGCAGCTTGGACCCGACAGGGACGAACTATGGCTACACCTTC. Its protein is CASSLDPTGTNYGYTF.

CDR3 sequence: CASSWTANTEAFF. The CDR3 bases are TGCGCCAGCAGCTGGACAGCGAACACTGAAGCTTTCTTT. This rearrangement joins TRBV5-1 to TRBJ1-1; D might be TRBD1 (6 bases). CDR1 is SGHRS and CDR2 is YFSETQ in the germline V gene. V lost 3 bases and J lost 1, with 7 bases in between. CDR3 size: 13 residues.

The chain couples TRBV7-2 to TRBJ2-7; 8 bases line up with TRBD1. V lost 7 bases and J lost 4; bases outside the gene matches: 9. CDR1 and CDR2 from the germline V gene are SGHTA and FQGNSA. CDR3 length: 14 residues. The CDR3 region is CASNPGQAFYEQYF. The CDR3 DNA reads as TGTGCCAGCAACCCGGGACAGGCATTTTACGAGCAGTACTTC.

The chain joins TRBV6-5 to TRBJ1-3; D ambiguous. V was shortened by 0 bases and J by 3 bases, with 12 bases between the two germline ends. The CDR3 sequence is 16 residues long. Germline lookup yields CDR1 MNHEY and CDR2 SVGAGI. The CDR3, as DNA: TGTGCCAGCAGTTACTCATTCGCCCGGGGTGGAAACACCATATATTTT. Its protein product is CASSYSFARGGNTIYF.

This chain connects TRBV13 to TRBJ2-7; 8 bases agree with TRBD2. With V trimmed by 4 bases and J by 2 bases, 4 bases remained unmatched. This CDR3 contains 14 residues. Germline lookup yields CDR1 PRHDT and CDR2 FYEKMQ (reference sequence). The CDR3 coding sequence is TGTGCCAGCAGCTCCCGGGAGGGGGCCTACGAGCAGTACTTC. Protein sequence: CASSSREGAYEQYF. Full variable domain (outside the CDR3, taken from reference TRBV13 and TRBJ2-7): AAGVIQSPRHLIKEKRETATLKCYPIPRHDTVYWYQQGPGQDPQFLISFYEKMQSDKGSIPDRFSAQQFSDYHSELNMSSLELGDSALYFCASSSREGAYEQYFGPGTRLTVT.

The chain is built from TRBV19 and TRBJ2-2; possible D gene TRBD2, 5 bases. This CDR3 spans 15 amino acids. V lost 3 bases and J 0 bases, leaving 8 bases between the germline ends. In germline, CDR1 is LNHDA, CDR2 SQIVND (reference sequence). In DNA form, the CDR3 reads TGTGCCAGTAGTATCGTCGGGACGAACACCGGGGAGCTGTTTTTT. Amino acid sequence: CASSIVGTNTGELFF.

This sequence joins TRBV14 and TRBJ2-7; D perhaps matches TRBD2 (5 bases). The CDR3 totals 16 residues. CDR1 and CDR2 (germline): SGHDN, FVKESK. Trimming removed 0 bases from V and 0 bases from J, with 12 bases in between. The CDR3 nucleotides read TGTGCCAGCAGCCAAGATCAGATTCGGGGCTCCTACGAGCAGTACTTC. It yields the protein CASSQDQIRGSYEQYF.

The chain recombines TRBV11-2 with TRBJ1-1; a weak D match, TRBD1 (6 bases). V lost 5 bases, J lost 1 base, and 11 bases lay in between. The germline V gene encodes CDR1 SGHAT and CDR2 FQNNGV. The CDR3 runs 14 residues. The CDR3 region has the DNA TGTGCCAGCAGCGGACTGGACAGGAACACTGAAGCTTTCTTT. Its protein product is CASSGLDRNTEAFF.

In this sample, this clone turned up once. The same CDR3 also results from other DNA sequences found in this sample. The V call is TRBV6-5, the J call TRBJ1-2, with TRBD1 matching 7 bases. The CDR3 sequence is 14 residues long. The ends lost 0 bases at V and 6 bases at J; junction bases unmatched: 4. Germline CDR1 MNHEY, CDR2 SVGAGI. CDR3 bases: TGTGCCAGCAGTTACTCGAGGGGGCGGGATGGCTACACCTTC. Encoded protein: CASSYSRGRDGYTF.

The genes are TRBV19 and TRBJ1-5, with unresolved D. The germline CDR1 and CDR2 sequences are LNHDA and SQIVND (reference sequence). V was pared by 3 bases and J by 1 base, with 10 bases between. This CDR3 comprises 15 residues. The CDR3 DNA follows: TGTGCCAGTAGTATGACCGCGGGAAGCAATCAGCCCCAGCATTTT. Its protein is CASSMTAGSNQPQHF.

The J gene is TRBJ2-7, the V gene TRBV9; 7 nucleotides match TRBD2. Germline loops: CDR1 SGDLS, CDR2 YYNGEE. This CDR3 comprises 14 residues. The V gene end was trimmed by 4 bases and the J gene end by 2 bases; junction bases not matched to a gene: 6. DNA of the CDR3: TGTGCCAGCAGCTTGCAGGGAGGGCCCTACGAGCAGTACTTC. Translation: CASSLQGGPYEQYF.

The CDR3 sequence: CASRAGFEAFF. CDR3 bases: TGTGCCAGCAGAGCGGGATTTGAAGCTTTCTTT. The chain links TRBV6-5 to TRBJ1-1; D not resolved. This CDR3 is built from 11 residues. Germline CDR1 reads MNHEY; CDR2 reads SVGAGI. V was trimmed by 6 bases and J by 7 bases, leaving 9 bases between them.

The V and J genes are TRBV6-1 and TRBJ1-3; D not certain. V lost 1 base and J 4 bases, leaving 5 bases between the germline ends. This CDR3 region has 13 residues. Per the germline V gene, CDR1 is MNHNS and CDR2 is SASEGT. The DNA for the CDR3 is TGTGCCAGCAGTGAAGAGGAGGGAAACACCATATATTTT. Protein sequence: CASSEEEGNTIYF.

This clone was counted once. The CDR3 is CASSRTGNGYGYTF. The CDR3 DNA sequence: TGTGCCAGCAGTCGGACGGGGAATGGGTATGGCTACACCTTC. The V and J genes are TRBV6-5 and TRBJ1-2; the D is unclear. Germline assignment: CDR1 MNHEY and CDR2 SVGAGI. This CDR3 has 14 amino acids. V was cut by 5 bases and J by 5 bases, with 15 bases left in between.

V usage is TRBV6-5 and J usage is TRBJ2-5, with D maybe TRBD2 (6 bases). V lost 6 bases, J lost 3 bases, and 14 bases lay in between. CDR1 is MNHEY and CDR2 is SVGAGI in the germline V gene. The CDR3 is 14 amino acids. The CDR3: CASSPGDWEETQYF. CDR3 coding DNA: TGTGCCAGCAGCCCCGGGGACTGGGAAGAGACCCAGTACTTC.

The chain has TRBV6-5 and TRBJ1-1; 11 positions match TRBD1. V shed 4 bases and J 6 bases; nucleotides not matched to a gene: 10. Germline V gene lookup returns CDR1 MNHEY and CDR2 SVGAGI. This CDR3 region has 16 residues. The CDR3 spells CASSFFSDRGPAEAFF. CDR3 in DNA: TGTGCCAGCAGTTTCTTTTCGGACAGGGGGCCCGCTGAAGCTTTCTTT.

In DNA form, the CDR3 reads TGTGCCAGCAGCTTACAGGGTTTCAGCAAAAACATTCAGTACTTC. Encoded protein: CASSLQGFSKNIQYF. This chain uses TRBV5-6 with TRBJ2-4; D possibly corresponds to TRBD1 (6 bases). Trimming shortened V by 2 bases and J by 3 bases, and 12 bases separated the two germline ends. The CDR3 totals 15 residues. CDR1 SGHDT and CDR2 YYEEEE come from the germline V gene.